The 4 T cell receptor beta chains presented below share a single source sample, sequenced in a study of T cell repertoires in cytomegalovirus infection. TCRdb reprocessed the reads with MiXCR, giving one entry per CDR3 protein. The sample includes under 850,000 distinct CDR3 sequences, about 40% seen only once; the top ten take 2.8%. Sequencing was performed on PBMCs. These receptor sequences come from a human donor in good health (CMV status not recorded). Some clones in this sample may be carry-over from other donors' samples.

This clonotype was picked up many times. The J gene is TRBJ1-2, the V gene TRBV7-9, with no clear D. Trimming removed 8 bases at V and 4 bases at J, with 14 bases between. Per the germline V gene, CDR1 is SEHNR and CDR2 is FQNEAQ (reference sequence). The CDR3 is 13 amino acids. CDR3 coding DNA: TGTGCCAGCGGTAAAGGAACGATCTATGGCTACACCTTC. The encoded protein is CASGKGTIYGYTF.

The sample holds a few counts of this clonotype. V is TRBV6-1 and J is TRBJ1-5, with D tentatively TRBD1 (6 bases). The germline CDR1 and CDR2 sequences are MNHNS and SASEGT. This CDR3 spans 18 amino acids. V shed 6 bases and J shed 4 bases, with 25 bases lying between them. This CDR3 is CASSPTGVVAGLNQPQHF. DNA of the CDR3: TGTGCCAGCAGCCCGACAGGAGTAGTTGCGGGTTTAAATCAGCCCCAGCATTTT.

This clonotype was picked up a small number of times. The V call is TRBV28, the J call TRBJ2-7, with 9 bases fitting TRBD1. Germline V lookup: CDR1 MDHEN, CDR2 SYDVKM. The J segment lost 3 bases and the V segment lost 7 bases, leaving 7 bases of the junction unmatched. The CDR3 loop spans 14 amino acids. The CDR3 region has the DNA TGTGCCAGCACTACACCGGGACAGGGCTACGAGCAGTACTTC. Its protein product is CASTTPGQGYEQYF.

CDR3 coding DNA: TGTGCCAGCAGTTTCTCGGGATCCCCGATTATGGATTCACCCCTCCACTTT. Residues: CASSFSGSPIMDSPLHF. The chain employs TRBV12-3 or TRBV12-4 and TRBJ1-6; D uncertain. This CDR3 has 17 residues. Trimming took 3 bases from V and 8 from J, leaving 20 bases between them.